This entry is about one T cell receptor beta chain. Its recognized antigen is unknown. No base quality values were provided; no much bigger clone lies one nucleotide off. The record originates from a study of blood T cells in healthy people across ages (dated by TCRdb to about 2015). Regarding the study in general: In model experiments, template switching captured about one uniquely barcoded TCR beta cDNA molecule for every two T cells. The study measured age-related changes in TCR beta repertoire diversity using deep sequencing normalized with unique cDNA molecular identifiers. To avoid experimental bias, donors of different ages were spread randomly across the sequencing lanes. The donors were split into four age groups: young (average around 17 years), middle-aged (about 40), aged (about 56) and long-lived (roughly 88). Two additional independent replicas of 1 million unique cDNA reads from the same blood draw were analyzed for two donors (one aged 18 to 30 and one aged 80 or older).

To prepare the library, 5' RACE was applied. The instrument given in TCRdb is Illumina HiSeq 2500. The second PCR ran for about 6 to 12 cycles and used a J-beta primer mix along with a sample-barcoded 5' primer. A template-switch 5' adaptor carrying 12 random nucleotides introduced a unique molecular identifier onto each TCR beta cDNA molecule. Each sample yielded at least 3 million CDR3-containing paired-end reads. The Mint cDNA synthesis kit, primed by a TRBC-specific oligonucleotide, was used to synthesize first-strand cDNA from all RNA. After uracil-DNA glycosylase treatment, a first 18-cycle PCR used universal primers M1SS and BC2_uni_R on all cDNA. The original methods were these. Each sample was normalized by randomly selecting 1 million high-quality reads, each carrying a distinct molecular identifier. Reads with shared molecular identifiers were discarded instead of being binned into consensus sequences. MiTCR, run with a Q25 quality threshold and the strictest error-elimination algorithm, handled CDR3 identification, clonotype clustering and error correction. A nonparametric unseen species model with Euler transformation was used to estimate a lower bound on total TCR beta diversity. TCRdb reprocessed the public reads (quality trimming at Q25 with fastp, clone calling with MiXCR) and kept in-frame beta chains. Duplicate CDR3 protein sequences are folded into a single record with the most common DNA and genes. The V and J calls and clone size come from TCRdb's table, not from the authors' own analysis. A total of 1.5 million to 1.8 million distinct CDR3 sequences appear in this sample, around 40% of them only once. About 4% of the sample is in the top ten clones.

Systemically healthy Caucasian individuals from Russia, around 38 in total and aged roughly 6 to 100 years, were included as donors. Each donor gave approximately 9.3 milliliters of peripheral blood, collected into EDTA-treated Vacutainer tubes. Ficoll-Paque density-gradient centrifugation was used to isolate PBMCs, with at least 6.5 million obtained per sample. Trizol reagent was used to extract total RNA from PBMCs, with at least 6 micrograms per sample. The percentages of naive CD45RAhigh/CD27high T cells were determined by flow cytometry on a PBMC aliquot from every donor. Deletion took 1 base off V and 4 bases off J, with a span of 9 bases between the germline ends. From the cysteine up to the phenylalanine, the CDR3 has a length of 14 residues. The retained sequence is limited to the CDR3, 42 bases, with the frame set at the first base. Summary of the overall study and its limitations: A strong correlation was found between observed TCR beta diversity and the percentage of naive T cells measured by flow cytometry. Total diversity estimates from one million sequenced T cells were considered lower bounds and underestimates. The CMV infection status of donors was not known, potentially confounding age-related changes in expanded clonotypes. Compared with the aged group, more naive CD4+ T cells, fewer expanded clones and increased TCR diversity were shown by the long-lived group, suggesting age selection. As age increased, observed TCR beta diversity per million T cells dropped in a roughly linear way, and a significant reduction was already evident by age 40. Because profiling used bulk unsorted PBMCs, naive and antigen-experienced compartments could not be compared conclusively.

Sequencing used blood. The TCR sequence derives from a woman under 30 in good health. This sequence uses TRBV12-3 or TRBV12-4 and TRBJ2-3, with the D call perhaps TRBD1 or TRBD2, each one matching 5 bases. The sequenced DNA is TGTGCCAGCAGTTTAGATGGGACCCCAGATACGCAGTATTTT. Its translation is CASSLDGTPDTQYF.